This passage covers 14 T cell receptor beta chains from one sample sequenced in a study of siplizumab effects on memory and regulatory T cells. Clones were sequenced by immunoSEQ multiplex PCR, and TCRdb holds only the in-frame ones, with some missing. The sample yields 90,000 to 120,000 clones, less than 95% seen once. The sequencing input was Tregs sorted from blood. The receptor set was obtained from a human donor in good health.

CDR3 loop: CASSLGSGSNQPQHF. The CDR3 region has the DNA TGCGCCAGCAGCTTGGGATCAGGGTCCAATCAGCCCCAGCATTTT. V and J are TRBV5-1 and TRBJ1-5; maybe TRBD1 (5 bases). CDR3 size: 15 residues. V was trimmed by 0 bases and J by 3 bases, leaving 10 bases between them. Germline values: CDR1 SGHRS, CDR2 YFSETQ.

The V gene is TRBV7-8, the J gene TRBJ2-5; D not resolved. The V gene lost 0 bases and the J gene lost 2 bases, with 13 bases spanning the gap. The CDR3 sequence is 16 residues long. Looked up from germline, CDR1 is SGHVS and CDR2 is FQNEAQ. In DNA, the CDR3 is TGTGCCAGCAGCTTAGCCGCAGGTGAACCGCAAGAGACCCAGTACTTC. Protein: CASSLAAGEPQETQYF.

V and J are TRBV11-1 and TRBJ2-5; weak D call: TRBD1 (5 bases). This CDR3 has 13 amino acids. V was cut by 6 bases and J by 5 bases, with 13 bases left in between. Germline loops: CDR1 SGHAT, CDR2 FQDESV (reference sequence). The CDR3 region has the DNA TGTGCCAGCAGTCAGGGTTTGGGGGAGACCCAGTACTTC. It yields the protein CASSQGLGETQYF. The full variable domain, in which reference TRBV11-1 and TRBJ2-5 provide the parts outside the CDR3, is EAEVAQSPRYKITEKSQAVAFWCDPISGHATLYWYRQILGQGPELLVQFQDESVVDDSQLPKDRFSAERLKGVDSTLKIQPAELGDSAMYLCASSQGLGETQYFGPGTRLLVL.

This clone was picked up one time. The rearrangement joins TRBV5-1 to TRBJ1-5; 11 positions match TRBD1. The germline V gene has CDR1 SGHRS and CDR2 YFSETQ. V was pared by 7 bases and J by 4 bases, with 1 base of the junction left unmatched. This CDR3 region has 13 residues. The CDR3 bases are TGCGCCAGCGGACAGGGGGCTAATCAGCCCCAGCATTTT. It yields the protein CASGQGANQPQHF.

The gene calls are TRBV20-1 and TRBJ1-1; D unresolved. Trimming pared 6 bases from V and 10 bases from J, leaving 12 bases between. From germline, CDR1 is DFQATT and CDR2 SNEGSKA (reference sequence). There are 10 residues in the CDR3. The CDR3 region is CSASHGGAFF. The CDR3 DNA reads as TGCAGTGCGTCCCACGGAGGAGCTTTCTTT.

The rearrangement links TRBV1 to TRBJ2-4; the table's TRBD2 call for D was not verified on the DNA. TRBV1 is termed a pseudogene. The CDR3 contains 16 residues. The CDR3 nucleotides read TGCACCAGCAGCCACAGGGGACTAGCGGAGGTAAACATTCAGTACTTC. Translating it yields CTSSHRGLAEVNIQYF.

The chain couples TRBV6-5 to TRBJ2-1; weak D call: TRBD2 (5 bases). This CDR3 contains 13 residues. Germline-derived CDR1 and CDR2 are MNHEY and SVGAGI. V was pared by 6 bases and J by 4 bases, with 10 bases between. The CDR3 DNA sequence: TGTGCCAGCAGGGTAGCGTCGTACAATGAGCAGTTCTTC. This codes for CASRVASYNEQFF.

This clone was observed once. This rearrangement joins TRBV30 to TRBJ1-5; the D is unclear. The germline V gene encodes CDR1 GTSNPN and CDR2 SVGIG (reference sequence). The V end was cut by 1 base, the J end by 0 bases, with 13 bases between. The CDR3 has 16 amino acids. The DNA for the CDR3 is TGTGCCTGGAGTGATTTCCGGGCAGCTAGCAATCAGCCCCAGCATTTT. Its protein product is CAWSDFRAASNQPQHF.

V is TRBV19 and J is TRBJ2-3, with D perhaps TRBD2 (8 bases). V was pared by 7 bases and J by 1 base, with 15 bases between. CDR1 LNHDA and CDR2 SQIVND come from the germline V gene (reference sequence). The CDR3 extends over 15 amino acids. CDR3 sequence reads: CASTHRGLGTDTQYF. The CDR3 DNA follows: TGTGCCAGTACCCACAGGGGACTAGGCACAGATACGCAGTATTTT.

V is TRBV5-1 and J is TRBJ2-7; 7 bases map to TRBD1. Germline CDR1 and CDR2: SGHRS and YFSETQ. The CDR3 contains 15 residues. V shed 0 bases, J shed 2 bases, and the junction held 5 bases outside the gene matches. The CDR3 protein is CASSLGGQTTYEQYF. The CDR3 nucleotides are TGCGCCAGCAGCTTGGGGGGACAGACCACCTACGAGCAGTACTTC.

The rearrangement joins TRBV9 to TRBJ2-1, with TRBD2 matching 10 bases. The V gene's germline CDR1 is SGDLS and CDR2 YYNGEE. V trimming: 4 bases; J trimming: 6 bases; junction bases outside the gene matches: 7. The CDR3 has 15 residues. The CDR3 loop reads CASSPRTSGANEQFF. The CDR3, as DNA: TGTGCCAGCAGCCCAAGGACTAGCGGAGCCAATGAGCAGTTCTTC.

This sequence joins TRBV4-1 and TRBJ2-3; the D is unclear. From germline, CDR1 is MGHRA and CDR2 YSYEKL. Trimming stripped 0 bases from V and 0 bases from J, with 10 bases between. CDR3 size: 16 residues. The CDR3: CASSQELITSTDTQYF. CDR3 DNA sequence: TGCGCCAGCAGCCAAGAGCTCATAACTAGCACAGATACGCAGTATTTT.

The V and J genes are TRBV19 and TRBJ2-1; 9 bases match TRBD1. J was trimmed by 9 bases and V by 2 bases; bases with no gene match: 14. Germline V gives CDR1 LNHDA, CDR2 SQIVND (reference sequence). The CDR3 consists of 17 residues. This CDR3 reads CASSIIPQQGAVGEQFF. CDR3 sequence (DNA): TGTGCCAGTAGTATAATCCCCCAACAGGGGGCGGTTGGTGAGCAGTTCTTC.

The J gene is TRBJ2-7, the V gene TRBV14, with a weak D call TRBD2 (5 bases). This CDR3 has 14 amino acids. Germline V gene data show CDR1 as SGHDN and CDR2 as FVKESK. V was pared by 5 bases and J by 0 bases, with 11 bases between. The CDR3 nucleotides are TGTGCCAGCAGCTTAGGACTGATCTCCTACGAGCAGTACTTC. It translates to CASSLGLISYEQYF.